These 31 T cell receptor beta chains originate from one sample sequenced in a study of blood T cell repertoires in COVID-19. This table comes from immunoSEQ multiplex PCR, and its TCRdb copy is limited to in-frame clones, with some not included. Among 300,000 to 400,000 clones listed, roughly 89% were seen once. Sequenced sample: peripheral blood. The receptors originated from a woman aged 18-35 years who had recovered from COVID-19.

The CDR3 sequence is CASSLVQGGQNTEAFF. For the CDR3, the DNA is TGTGCCAGCAGCTTAGTACAGGGGGGGCAGAACACTGAAGCTTTCTTT. The chain is built from TRBV7-8 and TRBJ1-1; TRBD1 aligns across 8 bases. Germline V CDR1 and CDR2: SGHVS, FQNEAQ. CDR3 length: 16 residues. Trimming took 1 base from V and 1 from J; bases not matched to a gene: 5. Variable domain in full (rest from reference TRBV7-8 and TRBJ1-1): GAGVSQSPRYKVAKRGQDVALRCDPISGHVSLFWYQQALGQGPEFLTYFQNEAQLDKSGLPSDRFFAERPEGSVSTLKIQRTQQEDSAVYLCASSLVQGGQNTEAFFGQGTRLTVV.

The gene calls are TRBV9 and TRBJ2-1; TRBD2 matches 9 bases. The germline V gene has CDR1 SGDLS and CDR2 YYNGEE. V lost 3 bases and J lost 0; bases outside the gene matches: 13. The CDR3 contains 19 residues. This CDR3 is CASSAHSGTSSSSYNEQFF. CDR3 nucleotide sequence: TGTGCCAGCAGCGCTCACTCCGGGACTAGCTCCAGCTCCTACAATGAGCAGTTCTTC.

The gene calls are TRBV2 and TRBJ2-5; D not certain. Trimming cost V 6 bases and J 4 bases, with 9 bases left between them. CDR3 length: 12 residues. CDR1 and CDR2 (germline): SNHLY, FYNNEI. The CDR3 coding sequence is TGTGCCAGCAGGAGATTTAGAGAGACCCAGTACTTC. As protein: CASRRFRETQYF.

The chain is built from TRBV28 and TRBJ2-2; no clear D gene. The CDR3 contains 14 residues. Trimming shortened V by 6 bases and J by 5 bases, and 13 bases separated the two germline ends. The germline CDR1 and CDR2 sequences are MDHEN and SYDVKM. This CDR3 is CASSLLRDTGELFF. The CDR3 DNA reads as TGTGCCAGCAGCCTCCTGAGAGATACCGGGGAGCTGTTTTTT.

The genes are TRBV19 and TRBJ2-1, with 8 bases lining up with TRBD2. The germline gives CDR1 LNHDA, CDR2 SQIVND (reference sequence). This CDR3 has 15 amino acids. The ends lost 5 bases at V and 6 bases at J; junction bases unmatched: 9. CDR3 in amino acids: CASSPPGLELNEQFF. The CDR3 DNA follows: TGTGCCAGTAGTCCCCCGGGACTAGAGCTCAATGAGCAGTTCTTC.

J is TRBJ2-7 and V is TRBV7-8, with 7 bases identical to TRBD2. In germline, CDR1 is SGHVS, CDR2 FQNEAQ. The trim removed 3 bases at V and 3 bases at J, leaving 11 bases unmatched. This CDR3 region has 16 residues. The CDR3 nucleotides are TGTGCCAGCAGCTTCCGGGCTCTAGCGGACTTCTACGAGCAGTACGTC. It specifies CASSFRALADFYEQYV.

The chain links TRBV9 to TRBJ2-2, with 10 bases lining up with TRBD1. After removal of 2 bases from V and 5 bases from J, the junction contained 3 bases not matched to a gene. The CDR3 length is 15 residues. Per the germline V gene, CDR1 is SGDLS and CDR2 is YYNGEE. CDR3 DNA sequence: TGTGCCAGCAGCGTCGGACAGGGGGGGACCGGGGAGCTGTTTTTT. Its protein is CASSVGQGGTGELFF.

The DNA of the CDR3 is TGTGCCAGCAGTTCCCCCGGAGTTGCGCCAGCCTACGAGCAGTACGTC. Amino acid sequence: CASSSPGVAPAYEQYV. V gene TRBV28 combines with J gene TRBJ2-7; D is unclear. Germline V lookup: CDR1 MDHEN, CDR2 SYDVKM. The CDR3 runs 16 residues. V was pared by 4 bases and J by 2 bases, with 18 bases between.

The rearrangement joins TRBV28 to TRBJ1-3; TRBD1 aligns across 7 bases. J was trimmed by 2 bases and V by 2 bases; bases with no gene match: 0. CDR1 MDHEN and CDR2 SYDVKM come from the germline V gene. The CDR3 runs to 14 residues. CDR3 coding DNA: TGTGCCAGCAGTTTAGGGACAGCTGGAAACACCATATATTTT. It encodes CASSLGTAGNTIYF.

This clone was seen once. V usage is TRBV19 and J usage is TRBJ1-1; D is unresolved. Germline-derived CDR1 and CDR2 are LNHDA and SQIVND (reference sequence). This CDR3 contains 13 residues. Deletions cut 0 bases from V and 10 bases from J, with 12 bases between. CDR3 in amino acids: CASSIDRRAGAFF. DNA for the CDR3: TGTGCCAGTAGTATAGATCGGAGAGCGGGAGCTTTCTTT.

This sequence joins TRBV6-2 or TRBV6-3 and TRBJ1-2; TRBD1 matches 10 bases. Germline V gene data show CDR1 as MNHEY and CDR2 as SVGEGT. The ends lost 6 bases at V and 8 bases at J; junction bases unmatched: 6. The CDR3 is made up of 13 amino acids. CDR3: CASSFDRGQGYTF. The CDR3 region has the DNA TGTGCCAGCAGCTTCGACAGGGGGCAGGGCTACACCTTC.

The table lists this clone with a count of one. V gene TRBV15 combines with J gene TRBJ1-5, with D tentatively TRBD1 (6 bases). Trimming stripped 0 bases from V and 5 bases from J, with 14 bases between. CDR3 length equals 16 residues. Germline assignment: CDR1 LNHNV and CDR2 YYDKDF (reference sequence). The CDR3 DNA sequence: TGTGCCACCAGCAGAGAAGGGACACGGGGGGATCAGCCCCAGCATTTT. The encoded protein is CATSREGTRGDQPQHF.

The chain recombines TRBV11-3 with TRBJ2-4; 8 bases agree with TRBD1. Trimming at V came to 1 base and at J to 7 bases, leaving 3 bases not matched to a gene. This CDR3 is 14 amino acids long. Germline CDR1 is SGHNT and CDR2 is YENEEA. The CDR3 DNA follows: TGTGCCAGCAGCTTAGCAGGGGGCGCGAACATTCAGTACTTC. Translated: CASSLAGGANIQYF.

The chain carries TRBV5-4 and TRBJ2-3; TRBD2 matches 14 bases. Trimming removed 4 bases from V and 8 bases from J; junction bases left unmatched: 12. The CDR3 is 17 residues long. CDR1 SGHNT and CDR2 YYREEE come from the germline V gene (reference sequence). In DNA form, the CDR3 reads TGTGCCAGCAGCAACCAGATAGGGACTAGCGGGAGAGTTACGCAGTATTTT. The encoded protein is CASSNQIGTSGRVTQYF.

Points on this clone: This CDR3 is also generated by other DNA sequences in the sample. V and J are TRBV20-1 and TRBJ1-2; D is ambiguous. Trimming removed 0 bases at V and 7 bases at J, with 6 bases between. Germline CDR1 and CDR2: DFQATT and SNEGSKA (reference sequence). The CDR3 is made up of 11 amino acids. The CDR3 coding sequence is TGCAGTGCTAGAGATAATCGTGGCTACACCTTC. This codes for CSARDNRGYTF.

V is TRBV7-9 and J is TRBJ1-2; D is unresolved. Trimming shortened V by 1 base and J by 6 bases, and 15 bases separated the two germline ends. Looked up from germline, CDR1 is SEHNR and CDR2 is FQNEAQ (reference sequence). This CDR3 region has 15 residues. The CDR3 region is CASSLGSDPRDGYTF. CDR3 nucleotide sequence: TGTGCCAGCAGCTTAGGGTCAGACCCCCGGGATGGCTACACCTTC.

J is TRBJ1-1 and V is TRBV19; D might be TRBD1 (6 bases). V was cut by 1 base and J by 4 bases, with 13 bases left in between. The CDR3 spans 15 residues. Germline V gene sequence: CDR1 LNHDA, CDR2 SQIVND (reference sequence). The CDR3 DNA follows: TGTGCCAGTAGTATAGGGACGGGGGGGGCCACTGAAGCTTTCTTT. It translates to CASSIGTGGATEAFF.

The chain has TRBV6-5 and TRBJ2-2; possible D gene TRBD1, 6 bases. V was shortened by 8 bases and J by 5 bases, with 15 bases between the two germline ends. The CDR3 contains 14 residues. Looked up from germline, CDR1 is MNHEY and CDR2 is SVGAGI. The CDR3 nucleotides are TGTGCCAGCTCCGATCAGGGGATTACCGGGGAGCTGTTTTTT. Translated: CASSDQGITGELFF.

V gene TRBV25-1 combines with J gene TRBJ1-2, with D maybe TRBD1 (6 bases). This CDR3 is 14 amino acids long. Trimming took off 7 bases at V and 6 bases at J, with 18 bases between the two ends. CDR1 MGHDK and CDR2 SYGVNS come from the germline V gene. DNA of the CDR3: TGTGCCAGCATCTCTTCTGGACAGAGGGATGGCTACACCTTC. Translated: CASISSGQRDGYTF.

The chain combines TRBV7-2 with TRBJ2-5, with 8 nucleotides matching TRBD2. This CDR3 has 16 residues. Per the germline V gene, CDR1 is SGHTA and CDR2 is FQGNSA. The V gene end was trimmed by 2 bases and the J gene end by 4 bases; junction bases not matched to a gene: 9. DNA of the CDR3: TGTGCCAGCAGCTTACAGTCTTCGAGCGGGAGAGAGACCCAGTACTTC. It translates to CASSLQSSSGRETQYF.

The rearrangement links TRBV5-4 to TRBJ1-2; D may be TRBD1 (6 bases). The CDR3 covers 14 residues. CDR1 SGHNT and CDR2 YYREEE come from the germline V gene (reference sequence). V was clipped by 4 bases and J by 4 bases, with 14 bases between them. CDR3 region: CASSLRGGLYGYTF. The CDR3 nucleotides are TGTGCCAGCAGCCTGAGGGGGGGCCTCTATGGCTACACCTTC.

This clone was picked up one time. This sequence joins TRBV18 and TRBJ2-2; unclear D gene. CDR1 and CDR2 (germline): KGHSH, LQKENI. Trimming took 1 base from V and 0 from J, leaving 9 bases between them. The CDR3 covers 16 residues. The CDR3 sequence is CASSPLRPPNTGELFF. DNA for the CDR3: TGTGCCAGCTCACCACTGCGGCCCCCGAACACCGGGGAGCTGTTTTTT.

J is TRBJ2-3 and V is TRBV7-8; D is unresolved. Germline V lookup: CDR1 SGHVS, CDR2 FQNEAQ. V was clipped by 5 bases and J by 12 bases, with 12 bases between them. The CDR3 loop spans 11 amino acids. DNA of the CDR3: TGTGCCAGCAGCCCCCAGTTAGCCCAGTATTTT. This codes for CASSPQLAQYF.

The chain is built from TRBV11-2 and TRBJ1-1; 10 bases fit TRBD1. With V trimmed by 3 bases and J by 1 base, 5 bases remained unmatched. The CDR3 has 16 amino acids. Germline assignment: CDR1 SGHAT and CDR2 FQNNGV. CDR3 DNA: TGTGCCAGCAGCTTCGACAGGGGGCACGGGAACACTGAAGCTTTCTTT. The encoded protein is CASSFDRGHGNTEAFF.

The genes are TRBV29-1 and TRBJ2-1; possible D gene TRBD1, 5 bases. Trimming left V 6 bases short and J 1 base short, with 16 bases between. CDR1 and CDR2 from the germline V gene are SQVTM and ANQGSEA. The CDR3 has 15 residues. The CDR3 spells CSVEFGHSSYNEQFF. The CDR3 DNA sequence: TGCAGCGTGGAATTTGGACACTCGTCCTACAATGAGCAGTTCTTC.

The chain employs TRBV9 and TRBJ1-1; 7 bases align to TRBD1. Germline V lookup: CDR1 SGDLS, CDR2 YYNGEE. The CDR3 loop spans 15 amino acids. Trimming removed 4 bases from V and 11 bases from J; junction bases left unmatched: 17. The CDR3 DNA sequence: TGTGCCAGCAGCCCCCAGTATATTACAGGGGCACGGGCTTTCTTT. Translating it yields CASSPQYITGARAFF. Supplemented by reference TRBV9 and TRBJ1-1, the full variable domain reads DSGVTQTPKHLITATGQRVTLRCSPRSGDLSVYWYQQSLDQGLQFLIQYYNGEERAKGNILERFSAQQFPDLHSELNLSSLELGDSALYFCASSPQYITGARAFFGQGTRLTVV.

V is TRBV3-1 (or the pseudogene TRBV3-2) and J is TRBJ2-1; 16 bases align to TRBD2. The J segment lost 3 bases and the V segment lost 0 bases, leaving 8 bases of the junction unmatched. The CDR3 length is 20 residues. The germline CDR1 and CDR2 sequences are LGHDT and YNNKEL (reference sequence). This chain's CDR3 is CASSQDPAGTSGRDYNEQFF. The CDR3 bases are TGTGCCAGCAGCCAAGACCCAGCCGGGACTAGCGGGAGGGACTACAATGAGCAGTTCTTC.

This chain's CDR3 is CASSRTGGVGSPLHF. The CDR3 DNA follows: TGTGCCAGCAGCCGCACGGGGGGGGTTGGTTCACCCCTCCACTTT. The chain combines TRBV9 with TRBJ1-6, with a tentative D call TRBD1 (5 bases). CDR3 length: 15 residues. V lost 4 bases and J 9 bases, leaving 17 bases between the germline ends. Germline-derived CDR1 and CDR2 are SGDLS and YYNGEE.

This chain uses TRBV12-2 with TRBJ2-3; the D call of TRBD2 is as the table states it, not checked on the DNA. TRBV12-2 is listed as a pseudogene. The CDR3 contains 15 residues. CDR3 sequence: CASRSGSSNADTQYF. CDR3 nucleotide sequence: TGTGCAAGTCGCTCCGGGAGTTCTAACGCAGATACGCAGTATTTT.

The J gene is TRBJ1-2, the V gene TRBV19, with 9 bases aligning to TRBD1. The CDR3 sequence is 17 residues long. Per germline, CDR1 LNHDA and CDR2 SQIVND (reference sequence). J lost 4 bases, V lost 2 bases, and 11 bases had no gene match. The CDR3 here is CASSISARDRGGYGYTF. CDR3 bases: TGTGCCAGTAGTATATCCGCCCGTGACAGGGGGGGCTATGGCTACACCTTC.

The chain has TRBV24-1 and TRBJ2-5, with unresolved D. V dropped 1 base and J dropped 5 bases, with 13 bases sitting between them. The V gene's germline CDR1 is KGHDR and CDR2 SFDVKD. The CDR3 has 15 residues. The CDR3 DNA follows: TGTGCCACCAGTGATTTACCCGGAGTCCGGGAGACCCAGTACTTC. It translates to CATSDLPGVRETQYF.